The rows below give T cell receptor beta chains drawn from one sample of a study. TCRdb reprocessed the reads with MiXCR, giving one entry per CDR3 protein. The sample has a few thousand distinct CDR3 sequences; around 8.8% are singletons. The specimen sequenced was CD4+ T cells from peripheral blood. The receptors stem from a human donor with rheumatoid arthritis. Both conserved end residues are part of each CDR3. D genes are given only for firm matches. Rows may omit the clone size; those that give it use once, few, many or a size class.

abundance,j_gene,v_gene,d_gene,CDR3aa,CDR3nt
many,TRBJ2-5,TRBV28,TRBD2,CASSLLAGLYQETQYF,TGTGCCAGCAGTCTCCTAGCGGGATTGTACCAAGAGACCCAGTACTTC
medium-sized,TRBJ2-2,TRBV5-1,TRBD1,CASSPGTGVTGELFF,TGCGCCAGCAGCCCAGGGACAGGGGTAACCGGGGAGCTGTTTTTT
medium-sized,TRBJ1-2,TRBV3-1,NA,CASGSGTADGYTF,TGTGCCAGTGGGTCAGGGACTGCGGATGGCTACACCTTC
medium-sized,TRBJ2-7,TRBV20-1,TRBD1,CSAETGGLDEQYF,TGCAGTGCCGAAACAGGGGGCCTGGACGAGCAGTACTTC
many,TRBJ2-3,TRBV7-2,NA,CASSSPRPTADTQYF,TGTGCCAGCAGCTCACCCCGGCCCACGGCAGATACGCAGTATTTT
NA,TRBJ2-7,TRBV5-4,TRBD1,CASSAGDRNYEQYF,TGTGCCAGCAGCGCAGGGGACAGGAACTACGAGCAGTACTTC
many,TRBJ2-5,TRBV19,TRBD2,CASSRAGGWETQYF,TGTGCCAGTAGTAGGGCGGGAGGGTGGGAGACCCAGTACTTC
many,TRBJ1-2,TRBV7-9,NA,CASSLVPQDNYGYTF,TGTGCCAGCAGCTTAGTTCCGCAGGATAACTATGGCTACACCTTC
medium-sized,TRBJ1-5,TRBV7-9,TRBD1,CASSAGTGWNQPQHF,TGTGCCAGCAGCGCCGGGACAGGCTGGAATCAGCCCCAGCATTTT
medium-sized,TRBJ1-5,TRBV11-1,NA,CASSLGTNQPQHF,TGTGCCAGCAGCTTAGGGACAAATCAGCCCCAGCATTTT
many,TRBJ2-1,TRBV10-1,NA,CASSEIAWGNEQFF,TGCGCCAGCAGTGAGATAGCGTGGGGGAATGAGCAGTTCTTC
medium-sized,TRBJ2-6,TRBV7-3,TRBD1,CASSQPTGGSNVLTF,TGTGCCAGCAGCCAACCTACAGGGGGTTCCAACGTCCTGACTTTC
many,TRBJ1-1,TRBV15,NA,CATSRDLKENTEAFF,TGTGCCACCAGCAGAGATTTAAAGGAGAACACTGAAGCTTTCTTT
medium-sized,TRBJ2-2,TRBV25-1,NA,CASKGGRGDTGELFF,TGTGCCAGCAAGGGGGGGAGGGGAGACACCGGGGAGCTGTTTTTT
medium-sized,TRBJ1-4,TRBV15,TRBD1,CATSTDPGQGFEKLFF,TGTGCCACCAGCACCGACCCGGGACAGGGGTTTGAAAAACTGTTTTTT
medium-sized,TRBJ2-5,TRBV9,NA,CASSYSTGTFQETQYF,TGTGCCAGCAGCTATTCTACCGGGACTTTCCAAGAGACCCAGTACTTC
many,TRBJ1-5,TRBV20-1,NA,CSAKGGEQPQHF,TGCAGTGCAAAGGGGGGCGAGCAGCCCCAGCATTTT
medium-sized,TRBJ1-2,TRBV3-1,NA,CATSDRNYGYTF,TGTGCCACTAGCGACAGGAACTATGGCTACACCTTC
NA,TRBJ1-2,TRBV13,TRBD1,CASSFCHVPGGGYTF,TGTGCCAGCAGCTTCTGTCACGTCCCAGGGGGGGGCTACACCTTC
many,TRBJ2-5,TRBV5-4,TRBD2,CASSPTKGTSGRPGETQYF,TGTGCCAGCAGCCCTACCAAAGGGACTAGCGGGAGGCCGGGGGAGACCCAGTACTTC
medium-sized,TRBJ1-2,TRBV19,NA,CASSGTPRNYGYTF,TGTGCCAGTAGTGGGACCCCAAGAAACTATGGCTACACCTTC
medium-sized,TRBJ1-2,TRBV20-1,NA,CSVGSTNYGYTF,TGCAGTGTGGGGTCTACGAACTATGGCTACACCTTC
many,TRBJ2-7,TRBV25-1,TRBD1,CASSEGGKTGDPWEQYF,TGTGCCAGCAGTGAAGGGGGGAAGACAGGGGACCCCTGGGAGCAGTACTTC
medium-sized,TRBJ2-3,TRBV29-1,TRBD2,CSVAGTSGTSTDTQYF,TGCAGCGTAGCGGGGACTAGCGGGACTAGCACAGATACGCAGTATTTT
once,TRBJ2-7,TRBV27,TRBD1,CASTIDRGPYEQYF,TGTGCCAGCACTATCGACAGGGGGCCCTACGAGCAGTACTTC
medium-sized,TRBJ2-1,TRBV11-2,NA,CASQGLAENEQFF,TGTGCCAGCCAGGGGCTAGCGGAGAATGAGCAGTTCTTC
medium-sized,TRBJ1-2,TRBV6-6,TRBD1,CASSSGGKGYTF,TGTGCCTCTTCGTCAGGGGGAAAGGGCTACACCTTC
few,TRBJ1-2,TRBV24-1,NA,CATSDFTGSYTF,TGTGCCACCAGTGATTTTACGGGCAGCTACACCTTC
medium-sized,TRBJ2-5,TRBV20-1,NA,CSADSDGQETQYF,TGCAGTGCAGACTCGGACGGACAAGAGACCCAGTACTTC
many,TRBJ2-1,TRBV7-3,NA,CASSLIGGNEQFF,TGTGCCAGCAGCTTAATAGGAGGCAATGAGCAGTTCTTC
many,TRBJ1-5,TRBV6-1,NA,CASSDDPYSNQPQHF,TGTGCCAGCAGTGACGACCCGTATAGCAATCAGCCCCAGCATTTT
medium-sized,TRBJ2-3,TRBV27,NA,CASSSETRLAQYF,TGTGCCAGCAGTTCCGAGACTAGATTGGCGCAGTATTTT
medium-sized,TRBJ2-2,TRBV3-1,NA,CASSQRPHGELFF,TGTGCCAGCAGCCAACGTCCACACGGGGAGCTGTTTTTT
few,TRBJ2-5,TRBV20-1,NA,CSAKNYGGVQETQYF,TGCAGTGCTAAGAACTACGGAGGGGTTCAAGAGACCCAGTACTTC
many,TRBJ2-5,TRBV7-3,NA,CASSLFSATTGETQYF,TGTGCCAGCAGCTTATTCTCCGCTACCACCGGAGAGACCCAGTACTTC
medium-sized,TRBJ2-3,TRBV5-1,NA,CASSSADTQYF,TGCGCCAGCAGCTCAGCAGATACGCAGTATTTT
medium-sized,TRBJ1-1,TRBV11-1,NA,CASSSQGTEAFF,TGTGCCAGCAGCTCTCAGGGCACTGAAGCTTTCTTT
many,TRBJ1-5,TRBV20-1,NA,CSARGSSGVNQPQHF,TGCAGTGCCAGGGGTAGTAGTGGGGTCAATCAGCCCCAGCATTTT
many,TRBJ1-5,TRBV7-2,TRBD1,CASSSGQGLQPQHF,TGTGCCAGCAGCTCGGGACAGGGGTTACAGCCCCAGCATTTT
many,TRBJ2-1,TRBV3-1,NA,CASSQLLGGAEQFF,TGTGCCAGCAGCCAGCTTTTGGGGGGGGCTGAGCAGTTCTTC
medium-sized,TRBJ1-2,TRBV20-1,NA,CSARVGVANYGYTF,TGCAGTGCTAGAGTTGGCGTAGCTAACTATGGCTACACCTTC
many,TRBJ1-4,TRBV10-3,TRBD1,CAIRADRGDEKLFF,TGTGCCATCAGGGCGGACAGGGGCGATGAAAAACTGTTTTTT
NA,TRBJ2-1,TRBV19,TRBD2,CASSKAGGPNEQFF,TGTGCCAGTAGTAAAGCGGGAGGCCCCAATGAGCAGTTCTTC
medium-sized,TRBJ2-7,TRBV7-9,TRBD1,CASSYDRDRLLF,TGTGCCAGCAGCTATGACAGGGACCGTCTCCTCTTC
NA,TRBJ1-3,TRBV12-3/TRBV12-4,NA,CASSFTPGNTIYF,TGTGCCAGCAGTTTTACCCCTGGAAACACCATATATTTT
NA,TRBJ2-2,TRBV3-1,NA,CASGTGELFF,TGTGCCAGCGGCACCGGGGAGCTGTTTTTT
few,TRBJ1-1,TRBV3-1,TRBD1,CASSRSGQVGLEAFF,TGTGCCAGCAGCCGGTCGGGACAGGTTGGGTTAGAAGCTTTCTTT
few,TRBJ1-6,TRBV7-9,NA,CASSFGANSPLHF,TGTGCCAGCAGCTTTGGTGCCAATTCACCCCTCCACTTT
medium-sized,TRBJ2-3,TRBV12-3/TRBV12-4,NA,CASSPPRGITDTQYF,TGTGCCAGCAGCCCCCCTCGAGGGATCACAGATACGCAGTATTTT
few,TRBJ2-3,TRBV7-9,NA,CASSLPNTQYF,TGTGCCAGCAGCTTACCAAATACGCAGTATTTT
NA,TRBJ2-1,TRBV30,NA,CAWKVPGIYNEQFF,TGTGCCTGGAAGGTCCCGGGAATTTACAATGAGCAGTTCTTC
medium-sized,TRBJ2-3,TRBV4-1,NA,CASSQKGYPDTQYF,TGCGCCAGCAGCCAAAAAGGGTACCCAGATACGCAGTATTTT
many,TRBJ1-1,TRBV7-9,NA,CASSGKGQNTEAFF,TGTGCCAGCAGCGGGAAGGGACAGAACACTGAAGCTTTCTTT
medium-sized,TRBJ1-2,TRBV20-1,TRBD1,CSTEDRWYGYTF,TGCAGTACCGAGGACAGGTGGTATGGCTACACCTTC
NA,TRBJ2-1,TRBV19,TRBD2,CASSNPGLAGEQFF,TGTGCCAGTTCTAACCCGGGACTAGCGGGAGAGCAGTTCTTC
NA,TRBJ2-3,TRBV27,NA,CASSPRRPDGDMQYF,TGTGCCAGCAGTCCCCGACGACCTGATGGGGATATGCAGTATTTT
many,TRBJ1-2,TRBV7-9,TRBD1,CASSWDRGGGYTF,TGTGCCAGCAGCTGGGACAGGGGAGGAGGCTACACCTTC
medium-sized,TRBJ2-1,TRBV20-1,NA,CSARSPGQLGLEQFF,TGCAGTGCTAGGTCCCCGGGTCAGCTGGGACTTGAGCAGTTCTTC
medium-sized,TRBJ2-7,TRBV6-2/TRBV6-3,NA,CASSYLQGIQYF,TGTGCCAGCAGTTACCTACAGGGAATACAGTACTTC
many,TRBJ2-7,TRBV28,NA,CASNPSGLTYEQYF,TGTGCCAGCAACCCATCGGGGTTAACCTACGAGCAGTACTTC